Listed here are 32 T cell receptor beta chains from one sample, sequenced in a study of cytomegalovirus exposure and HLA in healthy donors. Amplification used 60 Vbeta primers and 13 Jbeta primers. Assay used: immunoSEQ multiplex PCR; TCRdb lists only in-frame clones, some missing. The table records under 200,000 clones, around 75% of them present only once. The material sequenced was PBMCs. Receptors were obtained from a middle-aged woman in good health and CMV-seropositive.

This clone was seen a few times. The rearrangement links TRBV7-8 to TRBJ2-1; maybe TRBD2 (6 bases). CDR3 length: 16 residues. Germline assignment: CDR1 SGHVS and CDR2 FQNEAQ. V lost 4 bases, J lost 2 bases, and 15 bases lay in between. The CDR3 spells CASSSSPGRPYNEQFF. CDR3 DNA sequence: TGTGCCAGCAGCTCCAGCCCGGGGAGGCCCTACAATGAGCAGTTCTTC.

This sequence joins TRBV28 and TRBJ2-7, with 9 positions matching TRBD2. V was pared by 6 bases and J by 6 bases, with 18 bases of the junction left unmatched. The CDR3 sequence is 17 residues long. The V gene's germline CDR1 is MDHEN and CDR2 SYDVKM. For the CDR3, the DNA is TGTGCCAGCAGCTGGGACCGGCGGGAGGGTCAGGGGTCCGAGCAGTACTTC. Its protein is CASSWDRREGQGSEQYF.

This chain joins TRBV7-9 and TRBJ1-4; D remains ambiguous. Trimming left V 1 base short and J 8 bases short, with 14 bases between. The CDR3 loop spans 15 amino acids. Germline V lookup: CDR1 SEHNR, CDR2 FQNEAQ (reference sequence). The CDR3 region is CASSLVGQIQEKLFF. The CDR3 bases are TGTGCCAGCAGCTTAGTGGGCCAGATCCAGGAAAAACTGTTTTTT. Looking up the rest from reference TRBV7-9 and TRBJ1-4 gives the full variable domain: DTGVSQNPRHKITKRGQNVTFRCDPISEHNRLYWYRQTLGQGPEFLTYFQNEAQLEKSRLLSDRFSAERPKGSFSTLEIQRTEQGDSAMYLCASSLVGQIQEKLFFGSGTQLSVL.

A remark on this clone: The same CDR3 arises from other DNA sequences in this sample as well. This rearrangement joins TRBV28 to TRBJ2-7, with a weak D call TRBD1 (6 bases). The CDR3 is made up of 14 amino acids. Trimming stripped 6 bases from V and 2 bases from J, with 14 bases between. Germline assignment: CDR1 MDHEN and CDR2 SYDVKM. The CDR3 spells CASRETGSTYEQYF. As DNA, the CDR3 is TGTGCCAGCAGAGAAACAGGGTCCACCTACGAGCAGTACTTC.

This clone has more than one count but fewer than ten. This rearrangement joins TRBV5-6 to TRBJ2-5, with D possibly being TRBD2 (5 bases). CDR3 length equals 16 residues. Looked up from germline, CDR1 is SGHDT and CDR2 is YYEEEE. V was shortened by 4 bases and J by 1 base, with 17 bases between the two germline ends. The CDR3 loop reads CASSLAGSPSQETQYF. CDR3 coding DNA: TGTGCCAGCAGCCTAGCAGGTAGTCCTTCCCAAGAGACCCAGTACTTC.

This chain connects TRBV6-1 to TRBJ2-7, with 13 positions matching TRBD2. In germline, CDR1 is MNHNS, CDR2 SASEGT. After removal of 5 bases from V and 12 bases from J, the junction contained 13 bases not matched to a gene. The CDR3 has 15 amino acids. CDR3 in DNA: TGTGCCAGCAGTTTCACCGGGACTAGCGGGATGAGGCTGTACTTC. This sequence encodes CASSFTGTSGMRLYF.

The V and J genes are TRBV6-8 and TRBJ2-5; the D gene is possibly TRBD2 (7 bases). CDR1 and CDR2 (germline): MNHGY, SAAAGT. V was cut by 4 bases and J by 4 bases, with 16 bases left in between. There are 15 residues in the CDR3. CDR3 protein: CASSSGRGGGETQYF. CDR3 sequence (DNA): TGTGCCAGCAGTTCCGGGAGAGGGGGGGGAGAGACCCAGTACTTC.

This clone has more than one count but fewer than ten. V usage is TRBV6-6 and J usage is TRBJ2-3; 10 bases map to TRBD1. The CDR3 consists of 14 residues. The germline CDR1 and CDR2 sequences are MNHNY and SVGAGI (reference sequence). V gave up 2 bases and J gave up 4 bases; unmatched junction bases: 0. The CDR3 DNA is TGTGCCAGCAGTTACGGGACAGGGGCAGATACGCAGTATTTT. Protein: CASSYGTGADTQYF.

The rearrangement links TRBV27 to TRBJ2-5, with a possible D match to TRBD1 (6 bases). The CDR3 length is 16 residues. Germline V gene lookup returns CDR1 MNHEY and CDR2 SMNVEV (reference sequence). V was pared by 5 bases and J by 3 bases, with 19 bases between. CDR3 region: CASSPLRQVREETQYF. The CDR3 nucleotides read TGTGCCAGCAGTCCGCTGCGACAGGTCCGGGAAGAGACCCAGTACTTC.

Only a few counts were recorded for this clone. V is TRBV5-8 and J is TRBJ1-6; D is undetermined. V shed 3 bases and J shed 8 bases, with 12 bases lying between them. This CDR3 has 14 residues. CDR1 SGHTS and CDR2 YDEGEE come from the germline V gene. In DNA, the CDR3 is TGTGCCAGCAGCTCTTGGACTGGTTATTCACCCCTCCACTTT. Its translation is CASSSWTGYSPLHF.

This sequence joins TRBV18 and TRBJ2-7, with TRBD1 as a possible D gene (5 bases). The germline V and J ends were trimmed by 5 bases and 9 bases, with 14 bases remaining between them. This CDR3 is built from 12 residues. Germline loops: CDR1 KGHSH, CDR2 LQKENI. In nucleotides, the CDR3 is TGTGCCAGCTCAGCTTCTAGGGGTGGGCAGTACTTC. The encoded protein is CASSASRGGQYF.

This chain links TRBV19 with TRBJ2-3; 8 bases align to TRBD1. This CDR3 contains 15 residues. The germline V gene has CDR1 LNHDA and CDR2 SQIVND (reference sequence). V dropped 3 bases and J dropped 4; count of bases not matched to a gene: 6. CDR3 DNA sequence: TGTGCCAGTAGTATTGGGTCAGGGGGCGCAGATACGCAGTATTTT. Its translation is CASSIGSGGADTQYF.

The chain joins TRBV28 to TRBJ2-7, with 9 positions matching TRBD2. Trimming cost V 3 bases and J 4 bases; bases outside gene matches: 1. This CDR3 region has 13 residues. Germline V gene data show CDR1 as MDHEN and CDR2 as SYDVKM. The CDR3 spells CASSLSGRYEQYF. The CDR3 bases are TGTGCCAGCAGTTTGAGCGGGAGGTACGAGCAGTACTTC.

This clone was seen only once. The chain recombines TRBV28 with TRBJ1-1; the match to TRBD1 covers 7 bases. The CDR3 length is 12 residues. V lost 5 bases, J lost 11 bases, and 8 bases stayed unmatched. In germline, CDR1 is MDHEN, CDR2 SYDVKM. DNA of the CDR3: TGTGCCAGCAGTGGGCAACAGGGGCGTGCTTTCTTT. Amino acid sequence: CASSGQQGRAFF.

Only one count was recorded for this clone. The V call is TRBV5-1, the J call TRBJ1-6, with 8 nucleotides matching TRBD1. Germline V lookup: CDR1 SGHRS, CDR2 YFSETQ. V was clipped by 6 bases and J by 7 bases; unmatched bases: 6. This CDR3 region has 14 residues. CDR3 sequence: CASTAGTGNSPLHF. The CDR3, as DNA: TGCGCCAGCACCGCCGGGACAGGAAATTCACCCCTCCACTTT.

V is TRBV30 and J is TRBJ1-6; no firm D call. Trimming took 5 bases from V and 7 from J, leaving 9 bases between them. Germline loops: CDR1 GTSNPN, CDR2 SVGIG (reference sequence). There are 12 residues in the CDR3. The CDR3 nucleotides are TGTGCCTGGGCCAGACTGAATTCACCCCTCCACTTT. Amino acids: CAWARLNSPLHF. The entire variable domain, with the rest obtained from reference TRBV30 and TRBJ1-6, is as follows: SQTIHQWPATLVQPVGSPLSLECTVEGTSNPNLYWYRQAAGRGLQLLFYSVGIGQISSEVPQNLSASRPQDRQFILSSKKLLLSDSGFYLCAWARLNSPLHFGNGTRLTVT.

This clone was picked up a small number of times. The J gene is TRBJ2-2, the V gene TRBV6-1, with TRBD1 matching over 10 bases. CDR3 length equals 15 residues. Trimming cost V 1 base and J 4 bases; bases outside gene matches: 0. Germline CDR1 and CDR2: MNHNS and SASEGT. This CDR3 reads CASSEGQGATGELFF. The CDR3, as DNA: TGTGCCAGCAGTGAAGGACAGGGGGCCACCGGGGAGCTGTTTTTT.

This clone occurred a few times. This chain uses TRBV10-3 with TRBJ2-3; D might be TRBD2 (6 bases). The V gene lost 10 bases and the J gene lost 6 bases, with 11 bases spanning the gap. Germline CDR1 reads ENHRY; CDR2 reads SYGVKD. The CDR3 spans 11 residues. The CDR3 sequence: CATGTSDTQYF. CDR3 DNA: TGTGCCACGGGGACTTCGGATACGCAGTATTTT.

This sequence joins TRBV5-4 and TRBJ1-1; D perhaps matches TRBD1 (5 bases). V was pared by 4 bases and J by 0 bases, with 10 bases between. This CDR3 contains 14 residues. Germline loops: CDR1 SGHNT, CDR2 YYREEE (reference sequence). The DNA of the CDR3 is TGTGCCAGCAGCCCACAGGTCATGAACACTGAAGCTTTCTTT. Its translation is CASSPQVMNTEAFF. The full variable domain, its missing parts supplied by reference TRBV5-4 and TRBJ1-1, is ETGVTQSPTHLIKTRGQQVTLRCSSQSGHNTVSWYQQALGQGPQFIFQYYREEENGRGNFPPRFSGLQFPNYSSELNVNALELDDSALYLCASSPQVMNTEAFFGQGTRLTVV.

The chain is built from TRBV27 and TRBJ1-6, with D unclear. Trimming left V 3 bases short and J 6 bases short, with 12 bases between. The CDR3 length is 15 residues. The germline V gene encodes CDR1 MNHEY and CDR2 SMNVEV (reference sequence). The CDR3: CASSLLEGANSPLHF. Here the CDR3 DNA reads TGTGCCAGCAGTTTGTTAGAGGGAGCTAATTCACCCCTCCACTTT.

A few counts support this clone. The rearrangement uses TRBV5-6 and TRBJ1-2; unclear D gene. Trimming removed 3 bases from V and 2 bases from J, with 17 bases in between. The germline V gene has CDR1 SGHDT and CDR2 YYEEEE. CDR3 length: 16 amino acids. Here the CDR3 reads CASSWRIGILNYGYTF. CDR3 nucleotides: TGTGCCAGCAGCTGGAGGATCGGGATCCTAAACTATGGCTACACCTTC.

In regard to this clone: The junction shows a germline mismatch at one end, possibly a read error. The CDR3 spells CASSLGSTGYNEQFF. Written as DNA, the CDR3 is TGTGCCAGCAGTTTAGGGTCGACAGGCTACAATGAGCAGTTCTTC. This chain links TRBV7-9 with TRBJ2-1; TRBD1 might be the D (6 bases). The CDR3 consists of 15 residues. CDR1 and CDR2 from the germline V gene are SEHNR and FQNEAQ (reference sequence).

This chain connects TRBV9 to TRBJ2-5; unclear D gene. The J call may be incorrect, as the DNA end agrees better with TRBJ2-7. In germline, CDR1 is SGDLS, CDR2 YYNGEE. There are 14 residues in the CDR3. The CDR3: CASSPRSGSYEQYF. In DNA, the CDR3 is TGTGCCAGCAGCCCACGGAGTGGGTCTTACGAGCAGTACTTC.

The CDR3 sequence is CASSEDPWGRDEQFF. The CDR3 nucleotides are TGTGCCAGCAGCGAGGATCCCTGGGGGCGCGATGAGCAGTTCTTC. V usage is TRBV6-1 and J usage is TRBJ2-1; D might be TRBD1 (6 bases). CDR1 and CDR2 (germline): MNHNS, SASEGT. Deletions cut 6 bases from V and 8 bases from J, with 20 bases between. This CDR3 is built from 15 residues.

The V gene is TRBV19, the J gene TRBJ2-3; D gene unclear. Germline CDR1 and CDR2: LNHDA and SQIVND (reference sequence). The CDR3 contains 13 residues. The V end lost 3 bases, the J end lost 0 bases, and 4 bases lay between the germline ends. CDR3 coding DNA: TGTGCCAGTAGTATTCCGAGCACAGATACGCAGTATTTT. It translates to CASSIPSTDTQYF.

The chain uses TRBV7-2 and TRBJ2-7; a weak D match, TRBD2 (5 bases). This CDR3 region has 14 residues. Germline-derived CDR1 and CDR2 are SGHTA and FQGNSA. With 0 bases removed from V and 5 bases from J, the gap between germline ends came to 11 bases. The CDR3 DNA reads TGTGCCAGCAGCTTAGCGCGGCTAGCCAACGAGCAGTACTTC. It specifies CASSLARLANEQYF.

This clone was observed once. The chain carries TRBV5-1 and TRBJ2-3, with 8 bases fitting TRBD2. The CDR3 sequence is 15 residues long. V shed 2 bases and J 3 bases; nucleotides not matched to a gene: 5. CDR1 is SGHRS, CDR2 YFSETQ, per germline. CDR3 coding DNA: TGCGCCAGCAGCTTTAAGCGGGAGAGAACAGATACGCAGTATTTT. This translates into CASSFKRERTDTQYF.

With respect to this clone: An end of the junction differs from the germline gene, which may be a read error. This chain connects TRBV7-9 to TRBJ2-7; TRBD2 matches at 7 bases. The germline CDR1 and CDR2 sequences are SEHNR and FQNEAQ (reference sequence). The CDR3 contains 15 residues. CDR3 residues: CSSSRSSSGPNEQYF. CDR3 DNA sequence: TGTTCCAGCAGCCGATCTTCTAGCGGTCCTAACGAGCAGTACTTC.

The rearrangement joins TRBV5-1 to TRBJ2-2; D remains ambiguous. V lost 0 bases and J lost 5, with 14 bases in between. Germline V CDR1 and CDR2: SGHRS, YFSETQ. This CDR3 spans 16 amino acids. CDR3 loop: CASSLAGPLVTGELFF. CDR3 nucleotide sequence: TGCGCCAGCAGCTTGGCCGGCCCTCTAGTAACCGGGGAGCTGTTTTTT.

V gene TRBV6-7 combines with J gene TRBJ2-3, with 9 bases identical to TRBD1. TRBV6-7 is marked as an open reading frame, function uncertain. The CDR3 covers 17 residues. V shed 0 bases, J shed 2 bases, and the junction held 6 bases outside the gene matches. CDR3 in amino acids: CASSYSERTGDTDTQYF. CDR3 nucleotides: TGTGCCAGCAGTTACTCAGAAAGGACAGGGGACACAGATACGCAGTATTTT.

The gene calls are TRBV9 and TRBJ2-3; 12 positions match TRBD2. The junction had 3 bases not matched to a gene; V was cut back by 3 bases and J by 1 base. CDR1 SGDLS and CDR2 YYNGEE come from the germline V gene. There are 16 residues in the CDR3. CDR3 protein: CASSERTSGGTDTQYF. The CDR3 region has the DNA TGTGCCAGCAGCGAAAGGACTAGCGGGGGCACAGATACGCAGTATTTT.

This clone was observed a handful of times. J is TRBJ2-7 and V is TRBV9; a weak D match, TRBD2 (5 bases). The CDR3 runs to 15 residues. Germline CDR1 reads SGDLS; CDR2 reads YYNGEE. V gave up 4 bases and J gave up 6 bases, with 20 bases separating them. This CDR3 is CASSPSSFQWGEQYF. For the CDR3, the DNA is TGTGCCAGCAGCCCATCTAGCTTCCAATGGGGCGAGCAGTACTTC.